The clone carrying this T cell receptor beta chain appeared a few times. The sample comes from a study of human T cells and chemical hapten exposure. About the study: Epicutaneous patch tests delivered 0.01% DPC to the upper back, with evaluation at 6 days. A patient group, mainly female, showed alopecia areata, totalis or universalis.

TCRdb processed the RACE reads anew with MiXCR; each CDR3 protein has one entry. The sample contains 350,000 to 400,000 distinct CDR3 sequences, 4.5% to 5.5% of which appear only once. Germline V CDR1 and CDR2: SGHTA, FQGNSA. CDR3 size: 14 residues. V was pared by 5 bases and J by 3 bases, with 11 bases between. Documented time point: pre-sensitization, week 0. Treatment denoted: therapeutic diphenylcyclopropenone sensitization with weekly scalp DPC. Sequenced material: whole blood, taken in connection with sensitization to the hapten diphenylcyclopropenone (DPC). This TCR was sampled from a woman in her fifties or sixties with alopecia areata. Some clones in this sample may be carry-over from other donors' samples. This chain uses TRBV7-2 with TRBJ1-5; D perhaps matches TRBD1 (6 bases). The CDR3 bases are TGTGCCAGCAGCCCTACAGGGCTCAATCAGCCCCAGCATTTT. Protein product: CASSPTGLNQPQHF.